This TCR beta chain was profiled in a study of Ad26.COV2.S vaccination and SARS-CoV-2 variants. V shed 1 base and J shed 3 bases, with 16 bases lying between them. The CDR3 consists of 17 residues. The germline V gene encodes CDR1 SGDLS and CDR2 YYNGEE. Repertoires were generated with immunoSEQ multiplex PCR, while TCRdb's copy carries only in-frame clones and drops some. The table includes hundreds of thousands of clones, just over 90% detected once. This chain uses TRBV9 with TRBJ2-2; maybe TRBD2 (6 bases). The clonotype was recovered from a human donor who had recovered from COVID-19. Sample: peripheral blood, taken after recovery from COVID-19. CDR3 coding DNA: TGTGCCAGCAGCGTACCGGGGGAGGTACCAGACACCGGGGAGCTGTTTTTT. It translates to CASSVPGEVPDTGELFF. The complete variable domain, with remaining parts taken from reference TRBV9 and TRBJ2-2, reads DSGVTQTPKHLITATGQRVTLRCSPRSGDLSVYWYQQSLDQGLQFLIQYYNGEERAKGNILERFSAQQFPDLHSELNLSSLELGDSALYFCASSVPGEVPDTGELFFGEGSRLTVL.